A selection of T cell receptor beta chains follows, all from one sample in a study of regulatory T cells in long-lasting Graves disease. TCRdb processed the multiplex PCR reads anew with MiXCR; each CDR3 protein has one entry. The table shows roughly 360,000 distinct CDR3 sequences, with less than 30% occurring only once. The sequenced sample was peripheral blood mononuclear cells (PBMCs), obtained when the disease was refractory, from a patient treated with antithyroid drugs. The origin of the receptors is a middle-aged woman with Graves disease. Each CDR3 is given with its conserved first and last residue. D genes are given only for firm matches. Some rows mark clone size as missing; the rest say once, few, many or name a class of expanded clone.

CDR3 length,D gene,clone size,V gene,J gene,CDR3 DNA,CDR3 protein
16,.,.,TRBV24-1,TRBJ2-2,TGTGCCACCAGTGATTACGAGGGATCGAACACCGGGGAGCTGTTTTTT,CATSDYEGSNTGELFF
13,TRBD2,.,TRBV29-1,TRBJ2-5,TGCAGCCCACCTAGCGGGAGGACCGAGACCCAGTACTTC,CSPPSGRTETQYF
13,.,many,TRBV2,TRBJ2-7,TGTGCCAGCAGAGGTTCTCGGGACTACGAGCAGTACTTC,CASRGSRDYEQYF
14,.,many,TRBV12-3/TRBV12-4,TRBJ1-1,TGTGCCACCCAAAAGCGGGGGGCGAACACTGAAGCTTTCTTT,CATQKRGANTEAFF
14,.,few,TRBV19,TRBJ1-4,TGTGCCAGTAGTACGCTTCCAACTAATGAAAAACTGTTTTTT,CASSTLPTNEKLFF
12,.,once,TRBV7-2,TRBJ2-3,TGTGCCAGCAGCTTACTCTTAGATACGCAGTATTTT,CASSLLLDTQYF
12,TRBD1,.,TRBV20-1,TRBJ2-7,TGCAGTGCTCAGGGGGCCCCGATAGAGCAGTACTTC,CSAQGAPIEQYF
13,.,.,TRBV29-1,TRBJ2-1,TGCAGCGTTGGGGGCCTTCTATACAATGAGCAGTTCTTC,CSVGGLLYNEQFF
16,TRBD2,.,TRBV2,TRBJ2-3,TGTGCCAGCAGTGATTTTTCGAGTACTAGCGGGAGAAGGCAGTATTTT,CASSDFSSTSGRRQYF
14,.,.,TRBV6-5,TRBJ2-5,TGTGCCAGCAGTTACGGCGGGGGCCTGGAGACCCAGTACTTC,CASSYGGGLETQYF
13,.,few,TRBV11-2,TRBJ1-1,TGTGCCAGCATTTACAGGAGGAACACTGAAGCTTTCTTT,CASIYRRNTEAFF
13,.,.,TRBV5-1,TRBJ1-6,TGCGCCAGCAGCTTGGTGGGGGAATCACCCCTCCACTTT,CASSLVGESPLHF
15,.,many,TRBV12-3/TRBV12-4,TRBJ1-1,TGTGCCAGCAGTCCTCGATTCGGAGTGAACACTGAAGCTTTCTTT,CASSPRFGVNTEAFF
15,.,once,TRBV28,TRBJ1-2,TGTGCCAGCAGTTTATCAGTCAGGGCCTACTATGGCTACACCTTC,CASSLSVRAYYGYTF
14,.,.,TRBV20-1,TRBJ1-6,TGCAGTGCTAGTGAGGGGAATCGGGATTCACCCCTCCACTTT,CSASEGNRDSPLHF